Listed below are T cell receptor beta chains from one sample, sequenced in a study of Tregs in tolerant kidney transplant recipients. Libraries were prepared by immunoSEQ multiplex PCR; TCRdb keeps only in-frame clonotypes and omits some of them. The sample has around 61,000 clones; approximately 87% are singletons. The material sequenced was CD4+ T cells from blood (PBMCs), taken 6 months after the transplant. The origin of the receptors is a human patient who received a combined kidney and bone marrow transplant. Some T cells may arise from the graft donor. CDR3s include the opening cysteine and the closing phenylalanine or tryptophan. D genes are given only for firm matches. Expanded clones get a size class; other rows say once, few or many, or leave the size out.

V gene: TRBV7-9
clone size: NA
J gene: TRBJ2-7
CDR3 length: 14
D gene: NA
CDR3 protein: CASSVAVSSYEQYF
CDR3 DNA: TGTGCCAGCAGCGTGGCGGTTAGCTCCTACGAGCAGTACTTC

V gene: TRBV9
clone size: NA
J gene: TRBJ2-1
CDR3 length: 14
D gene: NA
CDR3 protein: CASSAHMTYNEQFF
CDR3 DNA: TGTGCCAGCAGCGCCCACATGACCTACAATGAGCAGTTCTTC

V gene: TRBV10-3
clone size: NA
J gene: TRBJ2-3
CDR3 length: 14
D gene: TRBD2
CDR3 protein: CAISLAGYTDTQYF
CDR3 DNA: TGTGCCATCAGTCTAGCGGGGTACACAGATACGCAGTATTTT

V gene: TRBV30
clone size: NA
J gene: TRBJ1-2
CDR3 length: 13
D gene: NA
CDR3 protein: CAWNTDSNYGYTF
CDR3 DNA: TGTGCCTGGAATACCGACAGTAACTATGGCTACACCTTC

V gene: TRBV7-6
clone size: NA
J gene: TRBJ1-1
CDR3 length: 14
D gene: TRBD1
CDR3 protein: CASSSGQGITEAFF
CDR3 DNA: TGTGCCAGCAGCTCCGGACAGGGTATCACTGAAGCTTTCTTT

V gene: TRBV5-6
clone size: NA
J gene: TRBJ2-4
CDR3 length: 16
D gene: NA
CDR3 protein: CASRKRWDSQKNIQYF
CDR3 DNA: TGTGCCAGCAGAAAGAGGTGGGACTCTCAGAAAAACATTCAGTACTTC

V gene: TRBV29-1
clone size: NA
J gene: TRBJ2-7
CDR3 length: 13
D gene: TRBD2
CDR3 protein: CSVEGLAGVEQYF
CDR3 DNA: TGCAGCGTTGAAGGACTAGCGGGAGTGGAGCAGTACTTC

V gene: TRBV7-7
clone size: NA
J gene: TRBJ2-1
CDR3 length: 15
D gene: TRBD1
CDR3 protein: CASSLRQGAVNEQFF
CDR3 DNA: TGTGCCAGCAGCTTACGGCAGGGGGCCGTCAATGAGCAGTTCTTC

V gene: TRBV4-1
clone size: NA
J gene: TRBJ2-2
CDR3 length: 15
D gene: NA
CDR3 protein: CASSQDGPPTGELFF
CDR3 DNA: TGCGCCAGCAGCCAAGATGGCCCACCCACCGGGGAGCTGTTTTTT

V gene: TRBV7-2
clone size: once
J gene: TRBJ1-5
CDR3 length: 14
D gene: NA
CDR3 protein: CASSLSTGNQPQHF
CDR3 DNA: TGTGCCAGCAGCTTATCGACAGGAAATCAGCCCCAGCATTTT

V gene: TRBV4-3
clone size: NA
J gene: TRBJ2-1
CDR3 length: 18
D gene: TRBD1
CDR3 protein: CASSQGRQGIFVYNEQFF
CDR3 DNA: TGCGCCAGCAGCCAAGGCCGACAGGGGATATTTGTCTACAATGAGCAGTTCTTC

V gene: TRBV28
clone size: NA
J gene: TRBJ2-3
CDR3 length: 19
D gene: TRBD1
CDR3 protein: CASSLAPRKNRGYTDTQYF
CDR3 DNA: TGTGCCAGCAGTTTGGCCCCGAGGAAAAACAGGGGATACACAGATACGCAGTATTTT

V gene: TRBV6-1
clone size: NA
J gene: TRBJ1-5
CDR3 length: 14
D gene: TRBD1
CDR3 protein: CASRDRGDNQPQHF
CDR3 DNA: TGTGCCAGCAGGGACAGGGGCGACAATCAGCCCCAGCATTTT

V gene: TRBV10-3
clone size: few
J gene: TRBJ2-1
CDR3 length: 13
D gene: NA
CDR3 protein: CAISLGHNNEQFF
CDR3 DNA: TGTGCCATCAGCTTAGGACATAACAATGAGCAGTTCTTC

V gene: TRBV21-1
clone size: NA
J gene: TRBJ2-5
CDR3 length: 16
D gene: NA
CDR3 protein: CASSKANSFAGETQYF
CDR3 DNA: TGTGCCAGCAGCAAAGCCAATTCTTTTGCGGGAGAGACCCAGTACTTC